A selection of T cell receptor beta chains follows, all from one sample in a study of blood T cell repertoires in COVID-19. The protocol was immunoSEQ multiplex PCR, while the TCRdb copy is restricted to in-frame clones and leaves out a portion. The table has about 330,000 clones, approximately 88% seen once. Specimen: peripheral blood. The receptors originated from a woman between 50 and 59 years old with active or convalescent COVID-19. Both conserved end residues are part of each CDR3. The D gene is left open where the match is weak. The size of a clone is reported for some rows only, either as once, few or many, or as a class for expanded clones.

>TRBV4-2|.|TRBJ1-2|.
TGTGCCAGCAGCTCAGGACAGAGATTTAACTATGGCTACACCTTC
CASSSGQRFNYGYTF
>TRBV6-2/TRBV6-3|.|TRBJ1-4|.
TGTGCCAGCAGTCTCCCAGACTGGTATGAAAAACTGTTTTTT
CASSLPDWYEKLFF
>TRBV14|.|TRBJ2-7|.
TGTGCCAGCAGCCACCCAGGGTGGTCGGACTACGAGCAGTACTTC
CASSHPGWSDYEQYF
>TRBV6-2/TRBV6-3|.|TRBJ1-5|.
TGTGCCAGCAGTCCCCAGACAGGTAATCAGCCCCAGCATTTT
CASSPQTGNQPQHF
>TRBV29-1|TRBD1|TRBJ1-5|once
TGCAGCGTGCGTGCCGGGACAGGCAATCAGCCCCAGCATTTT
CSVRAGTGNQPQHF
>TRBV9|.|TRBJ1-5|.
TGTGCCAGCAGCCCAGGAGGAGCGAGCAATCAGCCCCAGCATTTT
CASSPGGASNQPQHF
>TRBV28|TRBD1|TRBJ2-3|.
TGTGCCAGCAGTTTATCGACAGGGAGCACAGATACGCAGTATTTT
CASSLSTGSTDTQYF
>TRBV11-2|.|TRBJ1-2|.
TGTGCCAGCAGCCAAAGGACAGTGACTAACTATGGCTACACCTTC
CASSQRTVTNYGYTF
>TRBV9|TRBD2|TRBJ2-2|.
TGTGCCAGCAGCCCAAGCGGGGGGGTTTGGACCGGGGAGCTGTTTTTT
CASSPSGGVWTGELFF
>TRBV7-2|.|TRBJ2-2|.
TGTGCCAGCAGCTTTTCTAGTAACACCGGGGAGCTGTTTTTT
CASSFSSNTGELFF
>TRBV19|.|TRBJ1-2|.
TGTGCCAGTAGTATCGCTGGCGGCTACACCTTC
CASSIAGGYTF
>TRBV30|.|TRBJ2-1|.
TGTGCCTGGAATCAGGGGAACTACAATGAGCAGTTCTTC
CAWNQGNYNEQFF
>TRBV9|TRBD1|TRBJ1-5|few
TGTGCCAGCAGCGAAACAGGGGATAGCAATCAGCCCCAGCATTTT
CASSETGDSNQPQHF
>TRBV6-5|.|TRBJ1-3|.
TGTGCCAGCAGTTGGGACATCGACTCTGGAAACACCATATATTTT
CASSWDIDSGNTIYF
>TRBV14|TRBD2|TRBJ2-5|.
TGTGCCAGCAGCCAAATGAGGATAGCGGGACGGGAGACCCAGTACTTC
CASSQMRIAGRETQYF
>TRBV19|.|TRBJ2-3|.
TGTGCCAGTAGTGCTTTACTGGACAGAGCAGATACGCAGTATTTT
CASSALLDRADTQYF
>TRBV6-2/TRBV6-3|TRBD2|TRBJ2-2|.
TGTGCCAGCAGTTACCAGCGGGAGCTCACCGGGGAGCTGTTTTTT
CASSYQRELTGELFF
>TRBV29-1|.|TRBJ1-2|.
TGCAGCGTTGAAGCAGGTAGAGTCTATGGCTACACCTTC
CSVEAGRVYGYTF
>TRBV5-4|.|TRBJ2-1|.
TGTGCCAGCAGCTTGGGACCAGGCTCCTACAATGAGCAGTTCTTC
CASSLGPGSYNEQFF
>TRBV18|TRBD1|TRBJ1-1|.
TGTGCCAGCTCGACTGGACAGGGCGAAGCTTTCTTT
CASSTGQGEAFF
>TRBV12-3/TRBV12-4|.|TRBJ2-1|.
TGTGCCGTCGGGTACCATGAGCAGTTCTTC
CAVGYHEQFF
>TRBV11-2|.|TRBJ2-2|.
TGTGCCAGCAGCTTGATGGGGGCGGGCACCGGGGAGCTGTTTTTT
CASSLMGAGTGELFF
>TRBV30|.|TRBJ1-2|.
TGTGCCTGGAGTCGGGGAAGCTATGGCTACACCTTC
CAWSRGSYGYTF
>TRBV10-3|TRBD1|TRBJ2-2|.
TGTGCCATCAGTGATATTCGGACAGGGCCGTCCGGGGAGCTGTTTTTT
CAISDIRTGPSGELFF
>TRBV12-3/TRBV12-4|.|TRBJ1-1|.
TGTGCCAGCAGTTTATCCCAAACTAGGTGGGCTTTCTTT
CASSLSQTRWAFF
>TRBV11-3|TRBD2|TRBJ2-3|.
TGTGCCAGCAGCTTAGTAGCGGGAGGTGCAGATACGCAGTATTTT
CASSLVAGGADTQYF
>TRBV30|.|TRBJ1-1|.
TGTGCCTGTACGGGTGCCAGCGAAGCTTTCTTT
CACTGASEAFF
>TRBV30|.|TRBJ2-6|.
TGTGCCTGGACGAGAGGCACTGGGGCCAACGTCCTGACTTTC
CAWTRGTGANVLTF
>TRBV14|.|TRBJ1-3|.
TGTGCCAGCAGCCTCACAGGGTCTGTTGGAAACACCATATATTTT
CASSLTGSVGNTIYF
>TRBV5-1|.|TRBJ2-7|once
TGCGCCAGCAGCTTGGCAGGGTCGTCCACCTACGAGCAGTACTTC
CASSLAGSSTYEQYF
>TRBV7-9|.|TRBJ1-6|.
TGTGCCAGCAGCCCCGACAGCTCCTATAATTCACCCCTCCACTTT
CASSPDSSYNSPLHF
>TRBV4-3|.|TRBJ2-1|.
TGCGCCAGCAGCCAAGAGGGGCTTAACAATGAGCAGTTCTTC
CASSQEGLNNEQFF
>TRBV12-3/TRBV12-4|.|TRBJ1-3|.
TGTGCCAGCACCCAGACGGACAGAAACACCATATATTTT
CASTQTDRNTIYF
>TRBV5-1|.|TRBJ2-5|.
TGCGCCAGCAGCTTGAACGGATTCGGCGGGTTCGGCCTCTCGGGAGAGACCCAGTACTTC
CASSLNGFGGFGLSGETQYF
>TRBV5-1|.|TRBJ2-5|.
TGCGCCAGCAGCCGGGATGGGGGGGCGCAGGAGACCCAGTACTTC
CASSRDGGAQETQYF
>TRBV3-1/TRBV3-2|.|TRBJ1-5|.
TGTGCCAGCAGCCAAGATCGGGGGAATCAGCCCCAGCATTTT
CASSQDRGNQPQHF
>TRBV5-1|.|TRBJ2-3|.
TGCGCCAGCAGCTGGCGGGACTTCGCAACAGATACGCAGTATTTT
CASSWRDFATDTQYF
>TRBV19|.|TRBJ2-7|.
TGTGCCAGTAGTATAGTCTTCGGACAGACGAGCTCCTACGAGCAGTACTTC
CASSIVFGQTSSYEQYF
>TRBV6-2/TRBV6-3|.|TRBJ1-1|once
TGTGCCAGCAGCCCTCGTACCCTATCCACTGAAGCTTTCTTT
CASSPRTLSTEAFF
>TRBV4-3|TRBD2|TRBJ2-7|.
TGCGCCAGCAGCCAAAATAGCGGGGGAGCGATCTACGAGCAGTACTTC
CASSQNSGGAIYEQYF
>TRBV6-5|.|TRBJ1-3|.
TGTGCCAGCAGTTACTCTGGGGGCCCTGGAAACACCATATATTTT
CASSYSGGPGNTIYF
>TRBV18|.|TRBJ2-1|.
TGTGCCAGCTCACAGGGACTCAACAATGAGCAGTTCTTC
CASSQGLNNEQFF
>TRBV4-2|TRBD2|TRBJ2-3|.
TGTGCCAGCAGCCAAGATATTCCCACTAGCGGGAGATCAGATACGCAGTATTTT
CASSQDIPTSGRSDTQYF
>TRBV30|TRBD1|TRBJ2-5|once
TGTGCCTGCGCGGGGGACAGGGACGAGACCCAGTACTTC
CACAGDRDETQYF
>TRBV19|.|TRBJ2-7|.
TGTGCCAGTAGTAATTCCGGGACATACTCCTACGAGCAGTACTTC
CASSNSGTYSYEQYF
>TRBV5-8|.|TRBJ1-5|.
TGTGCCAGCACCTCACCCGGGGGCGGGAGACAGCCCCAGCATTTT
CASTSPGGGRQPQHF
>TRBV25-1|TRBD1|TRBJ2-1|.
TGTGCCAGCAGTGAATCTAGGGGGCTGTCATGGAATGAGCAGTTCTTC
CASSESRGLSWNEQFF
>TRBV6-2/TRBV6-3|.|TRBJ2-1|.
TGTGCCAGCAGTTACTCGATGGCGGGGTCGGACAATGAGCAGTTCTTC
CASSYSMAGSDNEQFF
>TRBV21-1|.|TRBJ1-4|once
TGTGCCATCAAACGCCCCACCAGGGAAGCTAATGAAAAACTGTTTTTT
CAIKRPTREANEKLFF
>TRBV7-3|.|TRBJ2-1|.
TGTGCCAGCAGCTTCTCAGGTCCCCTGGGCGATGAGCAGTTCTTC
CASSFSGPLGDEQFF
>TRBV21-1|.|TRBJ1-5|.
TGTGCCAGCAGCACCGGACACAATCAGCCCCAGCATTTT
CASSTGHNQPQHF
>TRBV27|TRBD1|TRBJ2-7|.
TGTGCCAGCAGTCTAGGGACAGGCTGGGACGAGCAGTACTTC
CASSLGTGWDEQYF
>TRBV2|.|TRBJ1-5|once
TGTGCCAGCAGTGAGTTGGAGGGGTTCGGAAGTCAGCCCCAGCATTTT
CASSELEGFGSQPQHF